This T cell receptor beta chain came from a study of identical twins. Whole-study results and caveats: Clonotypes of the beta chain that were abundant in cord blood carried fewer insertions (memory repertoires showed none). Potential partial confounding of zero-insertion analyses by invariant MAIT and iNKT cells was noted. Out-of-frame alpha sequences shared between twins exhibited an excess of low generation probability.

A word on this clonotype: Its specificity is unknown.

The ends were cut back, 4 bases at V and 4 bases at J, with 10 bases in the middle. This CDR3 is built from 12 residues. CDR1 is DFQATT, CDR2 SNEGSKA, per germline (reference sequence). Each CDR3 protein gets one entry after TCRdb re-called the 5' RACE reads with MiXCR. The repertoire includes approximately 680,000 distinct CDR3 sequences, under 8.5% of them detected once, and around 1.6% sits in the top ten. These data were also reused for a study on yellow fever vaccine responses in identical twins.

The J gene is TRBJ1-1, the V gene TRBV20-1; TRBD1 might be the D (6 bases). The sequenced material came from PBMCs. This TCR derives from a woman aged 18-29 years in good health. Here the CDR3 DNA reads TGCAGTGCTAATACAGGGTTCACTGAAGCTTTCTTT. Translating it yields CSANTGFTEAFF.